Presented here are 2 T cell receptor beta chains from one specimen sequenced in a study of T cell clonotyping in hematopoietic cell transplantation. The protocol was immunoSEQ multiplex PCR, while the TCRdb copy is restricted to in-frame clones and leaves out a portion. The table shows more than 7,000 clones, with about 91% occurring only once. The sample in question was PBMCs, obtained 100 days after allogeneic stem cell transplant. These receptors were obtained from a male patient in his late teens or twenties who had an allogeneic stem cell transplant from a related donor, so the T cells may come from the graft donor. Some clones in this sample may be carry-over from other donors' samples.

The chain recombines TRBV11-2 with TRBJ2-3; 12 bases map to TRBD2. V shed 2 bases and J 4 bases; nucleotides not matched to a gene: 10. Germline V lookup: CDR1 SGHAT, CDR2 FQNNGV. The CDR3 contains 18 residues. The CDR3 is CASSLLELAGGRSDTQYF. DNA for the CDR3: TGTGCCAGCAGCTTACTGGAACTAGCGGGAGGTCGGTCAGATACGCAGTATTTT.

This chain uses TRBV7-8 with TRBJ1-5; D is unclear. The V gene's germline CDR1 is SGHVS and CDR2 FQNEAQ. CDR3 length: 15 residues. V gave up 4 bases and J gave up 3 bases, with 13 bases separating them. CDR3 sequence (DNA): TGTGCCAGCAGCTCCGACGCGGGAAACAATCAGCCCCAGCATTTT. Protein product: CASSSDAGNNQPQHF.